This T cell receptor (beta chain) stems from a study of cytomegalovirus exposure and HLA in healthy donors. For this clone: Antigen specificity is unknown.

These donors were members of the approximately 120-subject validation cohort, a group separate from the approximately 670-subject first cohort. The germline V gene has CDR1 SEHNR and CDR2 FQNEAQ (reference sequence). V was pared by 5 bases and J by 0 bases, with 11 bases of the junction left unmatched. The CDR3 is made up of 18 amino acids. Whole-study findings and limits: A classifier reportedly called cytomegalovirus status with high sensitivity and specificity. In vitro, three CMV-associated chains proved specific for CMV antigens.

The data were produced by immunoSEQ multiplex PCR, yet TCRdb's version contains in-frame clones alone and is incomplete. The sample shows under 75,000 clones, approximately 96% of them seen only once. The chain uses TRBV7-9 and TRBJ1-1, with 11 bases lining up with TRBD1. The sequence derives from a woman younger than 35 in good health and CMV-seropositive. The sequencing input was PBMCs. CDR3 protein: CASSRGTGGMIMNTEAFF. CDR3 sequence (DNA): TGTGCCAGCAGCCGGGGGACAGGGGGAATGATAATGAACACTGAAGCTTTCTTT.